This T cell receptor (beta chain) was retrieved from a study of breast tumors, draining lymph nodes, adjacent tissues. Study-wide results and caveats: Tumor T cell lymph node origin was a supported hypothesis, not proven. Tumors had less TCR diversity than lymph nodes, more than nontumor tissue.

Axillary draining lymph nodes of breast cancer patients supplied the node samples. Germline CDR1 WNHNN, CDR2 SYGVQD (reference sequence). This CDR3 has 12 amino acids. TCRdb reprocessed the multiplex PCR reads via MiXCR and lists one record per CDR3 protein. The profile shows tens of thousands of distinct CDR3 sequences, roughly 28% of them singletons. With regard to this clonotype: Its target is not known. At one end, the junction sequence differs from germline, possibly due to a read error.

V and J are TRBV10-1 and TRBJ2-1; unclear D gene. The clonotype originates from a female donor with breast cancer. Some clones in this sample may be carry-over from other donors' samples. Material: axillary lymph node tissue. The CDR3 DNA is TGCGCCGGCAGTGATTATTGCAATGAGCAGTTCTTC. Translated: CAGSDYCNEQFF.